One T cell receptor beta chain is described in this entry. Recovered status applied to Cohort 3 donors who had two consecutive negative PCRs. It also applied to those with clearance or with symptom resolution. TCRdb keeps only in-frame clones here, not all; method: immunoSEQ multiplex PCR. The table lists over 300,000 clones, about 85% of them singletons, with under 6% in the top ten. The data originate from a study of blood T cell repertoires in COVID-19. V lost 0 bases to trimming and J lost 7 bases; unmatched junction nucleotides: 1. The CDR3 runs to 15 residues. Germline V gene lookup returns CDR1 SGHDT and CDR2 YYEEEE.

The rearrangement uses TRBV5-6 and TRBJ1-4; 12 bases map to TRBD1. The source material was PBMCs or T cells enriched from blood (not recorded which). The sequence was collected from a young woman who had recovered from COVID-19. DNA of the CDR3: TGTGCCAGCAGCTTGGGGGACAGGGGGCGTGAAAAACTGTTTTTT. Protein: CASSLGDRGREKLFF.